The 18 T cell receptor beta chains presented below share a single source sample, sequenced in a study of T cells in Graves' hyperthyroidism and ophthalmopathy. Researchers amplified the TCR beta CDR3 regions from RNA transcripts. First-round RT-PCR of the TCR CDR3 relied on the HTBI primer set. In TCRdb, the multiplex PCR reads were re-called with MiXCR into one record per CDR3 protein. The table shows 300,000 to 400,000 distinct CDR3 sequences, with approximately 13% occurring only once. The sequenced material came from blood. The source is a woman younger than 35 with Graves' hyperthyroidism.

The rearrangement links TRBV5-8 to TRBJ1-4, with 7 bases that match TRBD1. In germline, CDR1 is SGHTS, CDR2 YDEGEE. This CDR3 is built from 16 residues. Trimming at V came to 0 bases and at J to 4 bases, leaving 6 bases not matched to a gene. The DNA for the CDR3 is TGTGCCAGCAGCTTGGCCAGGGGGATAAATAATGAAAAACTGTTTTTT. Residues: CASSLARGINNEKLFF. Looking up the rest from reference TRBV5-8 and TRBJ1-4 gives the full variable domain: EAGVTQSPTHLIKTRGQQATLRCSPISGHTSVYWYQQALGLGLQFLLWYDEGEERNRGNFPPRFSGRQFPNYSSELNVNALELEDSALYLCASSLARGINNEKLFFGSGTQLSVL.

This clonotype was recorded at least ten times. The chain carries TRBV20-1 and TRBJ1-5; tentative D call: TRBD1 (6 bases). The CDR3 covers 13 residues. With 5 bases removed from V and 3 bases from J, the gap between germline ends came to 11 bases. Germline CDR1 is DFQATT and CDR2 is SNEGSKA (reference sequence). The CDR3 region has the DNA TGCAGTGCTTACCAGGGGACCAATCAGCCCCAGCATTTT. Translated, it gives CSAYQGTNQPQHF.

This clonotype has a count of ten or more. This chain joins TRBV5-1 and TRBJ2-7; D is unresolved. The CDR3 has 14 residues. Trimming took 4 bases from V and 4 from J, leaving 15 bases between them. CDR1 is SGHRS, CDR2 YFSETQ, per germline. CDR3 amino acids: CASSPPARRYEQYF. CDR3 coding DNA: TGCGCCAGCAGCCCTCCCGCCCGCAGATACGAGCAGTACTTC.

This clonotype came up a few times. This chain joins TRBV14 and TRBJ1-3; 10 bases fit TRBD1. With 4 bases clipped from V and 6 bases from J, the junction kept 3 bases outside the gene matches. Germline V gives CDR1 SGHDN, CDR2 FVKESK. The CDR3 contains 14 residues. The DNA of the CDR3 is TGTGCCAGCAGCCGTGACAGGGGGCTAAACACCATATATTTT. Translation: CASSRDRGLNTIYF.

This clonotype was recorded at least ten times. This chain links TRBV28 with TRBJ1-2, with D unresolved. Looked up from germline, CDR1 is MDHEN and CDR2 is SYDVKM. The ends were cut back, 2 bases at V and 8 bases at J, with 9 bases in the middle. This CDR3 has 12 residues. Here the CDR3 reads CASSLRNDGYTF. CDR3 sequence (DNA): TGTGCCAGCAGTTTAAGGAACGACGGCTACACCTTC.

Comment on this clonotype: The germline gene is not matched at one end of the junction; a read error may be the cause. The chain carries TRBV9 and TRBJ2-5; TRBD2 is a possible D gene (5 bases). The CDR3 sequence is 12 residues long. Germline CDR1 is SGDLS and CDR2 is YYNGEE. The CDR3, as DNA: TGTGCCAGCAGCGTAGATGGGGAGAGCCAGTACTTC. It codes for CASSVDGESQYF.

This clonotype was seen ten or more times. The gene calls are TRBV11-2 and TRBJ2-5; 10 bases fit TRBD2. V lost 5 bases and J lost 5; bases outside the gene matches: 5. The CDR3 has 14 residues. The germline CDR1 and CDR2 sequences are SGHAT and FQNNGV. The CDR3 nucleotides read TGTGCCAGCAGCGGGAGCGGGGGGGGGGAGACCCAGTACTTC. Its protein product is CASSGSGGGETQYF.

Concerning this clonotype itself: A junction end diverges from the germline sequence, so it may reflect a read error. V gene TRBV11-2 combines with J gene TRBJ2-7; D ambiguous. The end of the DNA is better explained by TRBJ2-1, so the J call may be wrong. Germline V gene sequence: CDR1 SGHAT, CDR2 FQNNGV. The CDR3 is made up of 20 amino acids. In DNA, the CDR3 is TGTGCCAGCAGCCTAGATTGGGGTGCCTACCTCCAATCTCAGTCCTACGAGCAGTTCTTC. Translated: CASSLDWGAYLQSQSYEQFF.

This chain connects TRBV5-4 to TRBJ1-6, with 7 bases matching TRBD1. Losses at the gene ends were 2 bases for V and 6 bases for J; bases not matched to a gene: 2. CDR1 and CDR2 (germline): SGHNT, YYREEE (reference sequence). The CDR3 length is 14 residues. The CDR3 DNA sequence: TGTGCCAGCAGCTTACAGGGGACTAATTCACCCCTCCACTTT. Translation: CASSLQGTNSPLHF. Full variable domain (remainder filled in from reference TRBV5-4 and TRBJ1-6): ETGVTQSPTHLIKTRGQQVTLRCSSQSGHNTVSWYQQALGQGPQFIFQYYREEENGRGNFPPRFSGLQFPNYSSELNVNALELDDSALYLCASSLQGTNSPLHFGNGTRLTVT.

This clonotype was picked up many times. The chain employs TRBV5-6 and TRBJ1-4, with D hard to call. The CDR3 spans 13 residues. V shed 3 bases and J shed 8 bases, with 11 bases lying between them. CDR1 is SGHDT, CDR2 YYEEEE, per germline. The chain's CDR3 is CASSSPLGEKLFF. CDR3 nucleotide sequence: TGTGCCAGCAGCTCGCCTTTGGGGGAAAAACTGTTTTTT.

At least ten counts were recorded for this clonotype. The V gene is TRBV14, the J gene TRBJ1-1; 12 nucleotides agree with TRBD1. This CDR3 comprises 19 residues. V shed 2 bases, J shed 0 bases, and the junction held 10 bases outside the gene matches. CDR1 SGHDN and CDR2 FVKESK come from the germline V gene. Written as DNA, the CDR3 is TGTGCCAGCAGCCAAATGGTGGGGACAGGGGGCAGTATGAACACTGAAGCTTTCTTT. It specifies CASSQMVGTGGSMNTEAFF.

This clonotype has more than one count but fewer than ten. The J gene is TRBJ1-4, the V gene TRBV7-9, with 11 positions matching TRBD1. Unmatched junction bases numbered 7, after V lost 2 bases and J lost 2 bases. The CDR3 runs to 18 residues. Germline-derived CDR1 and CDR2 are SEHNR and FQNEAQ (reference sequence). The CDR3 DNA follows: TGTGCCAGCAGCTTAACATGGACAGGGGGCGCGACTAATGAAAAACTGTTTTTT. Its translation: CASSLTWTGGATNEKLFF.

The table lists this clonotype with many counts. V gene TRBV20-1 combines with J gene TRBJ1-1; TRBD1 aligns across 7 bases. V shed 6 bases and J 1 base; nucleotides not matched to a gene: 11. This CDR3 is built from 15 residues. Germline loops: CDR1 DFQATT, CDR2 SNEGSKA (reference sequence). DNA for the CDR3: TGCAGTGCAAATGGACAGGCCCCGCGGAACACTGAAGCTTTCTTT. As protein: CSANGQAPRNTEAFF.

This clonotype was seen repeatedly, ten times or more. The chain uses TRBV12-3 or TRBV12-4 and TRBJ1-5; 7 nucleotides align to TRBD1. Trimming removed 6 bases from V and 3 bases from J; junction bases left unmatched: 5. The CDR3 totals 14 residues. The CDR3 protein is CASRTDRFNQPQHF. The CDR3 region has the DNA TGTGCCAGCAGAACGGACAGGTTCAATCAGCCCCAGCATTTT.

This clonotype was found many times. V gene TRBV4-1 combines with J gene TRBJ1-2; no definite D call. This CDR3 has 16 residues. Germline loops: CDR1 MGHRA, CDR2 YSYEKL. With 2 bases removed from V and 3 bases from J, the gap between germline ends came to 16 bases. The CDR3 region is CASSQFRTATDYGYTF. The CDR3 DNA follows: TGCGCCAGCAGCCAATTTCGGACGGCCACCGACTATGGCTACACCTTC.

This clonotype was observed many times. CDR3 loop: CASSLRRDTDTQYF. The CDR3 nucleotides are TGTGCCAGCAGCTTAAGGAGGGACACAGATACGCAGTATTTT. The genes are TRBV7-3 and TRBJ2-3; D perhaps matches TRBD2 (6 bases). This CDR3 comprises 14 residues. Trimming pared 1 base from V and 2 bases from J, leaving 7 bases between. CDR1 is SGHTA and CDR2 is FQGTGA in the germline V gene.

This clonotype occurred many times. The chain carries TRBV6-1 and TRBJ1-4; D not resolved. Germline CDR1 reads MNHNS; CDR2 reads SASEGT. The V end was cut by 5 bases, the J end by 0 bases, with 13 bases between. The CDR3 is 16 amino acids. DNA of the CDR3: TGTGCCAGCAGTTATGTTGGTTATGCAACTAATGAAAAACTGTTTTTT. It codes for CASSYVGYATNEKLFF.

The chain is built from TRBV24-1 and TRBJ2-5; D is perhaps TRBD2 (6 bases). V was clipped by 3 bases and J by 3 bases, with 10 bases between them. This CDR3 comprises 14 residues. Looked up from germline, CDR1 is KGHDR and CDR2 is SFDVKD. CDR3 loop: CATSDTGLKETQYF. The CDR3 DNA sequence: TGTGCCACCAGTGATACGGGACTCAAAGAGACCCAGTACTTC.